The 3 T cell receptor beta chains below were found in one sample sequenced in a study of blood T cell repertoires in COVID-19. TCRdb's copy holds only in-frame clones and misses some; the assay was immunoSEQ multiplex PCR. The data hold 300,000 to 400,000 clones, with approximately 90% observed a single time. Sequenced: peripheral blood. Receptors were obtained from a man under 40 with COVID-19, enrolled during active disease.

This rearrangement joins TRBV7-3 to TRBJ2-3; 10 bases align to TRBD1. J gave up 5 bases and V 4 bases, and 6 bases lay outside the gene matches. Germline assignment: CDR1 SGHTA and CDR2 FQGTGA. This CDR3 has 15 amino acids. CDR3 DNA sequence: TGTGCCAGCAGCTGGGGGACAGGGGTTCGAGATACGCAGTATTTT. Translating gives CASSWGTGVRDTQYF.

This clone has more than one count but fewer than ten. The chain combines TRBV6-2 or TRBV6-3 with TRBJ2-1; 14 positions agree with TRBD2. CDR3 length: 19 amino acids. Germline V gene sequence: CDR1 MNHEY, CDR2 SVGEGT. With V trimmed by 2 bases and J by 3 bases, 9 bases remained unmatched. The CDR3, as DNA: TGTGCCAGCAGTTACGAGCTGACTAGCGGGGGGGCCGACTACAATGAGCAGTTCTTC. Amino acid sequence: CASSYELTSGGADYNEQFF.

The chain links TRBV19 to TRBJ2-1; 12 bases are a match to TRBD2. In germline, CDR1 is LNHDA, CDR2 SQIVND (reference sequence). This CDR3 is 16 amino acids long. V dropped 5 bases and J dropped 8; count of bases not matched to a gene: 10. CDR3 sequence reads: CASSPRTSGIVDEQFF. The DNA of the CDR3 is TGTGCCAGTAGTCCAAGGACTAGCGGGATCGTCGATGAGCAGTTCTTC.